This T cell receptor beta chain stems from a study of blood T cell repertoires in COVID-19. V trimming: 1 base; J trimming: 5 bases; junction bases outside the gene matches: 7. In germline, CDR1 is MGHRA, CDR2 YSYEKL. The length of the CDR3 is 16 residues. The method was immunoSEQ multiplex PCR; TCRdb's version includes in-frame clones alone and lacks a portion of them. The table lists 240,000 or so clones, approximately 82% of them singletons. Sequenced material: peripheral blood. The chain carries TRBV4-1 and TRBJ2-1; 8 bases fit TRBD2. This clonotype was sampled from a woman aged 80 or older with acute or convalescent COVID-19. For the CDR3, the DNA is TGCGCCAGCAGCCAAGGTGCGGGGGGTCGGGACAATGAGCAGTTCTTC. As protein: CASSQGAGGRDNEQFF.